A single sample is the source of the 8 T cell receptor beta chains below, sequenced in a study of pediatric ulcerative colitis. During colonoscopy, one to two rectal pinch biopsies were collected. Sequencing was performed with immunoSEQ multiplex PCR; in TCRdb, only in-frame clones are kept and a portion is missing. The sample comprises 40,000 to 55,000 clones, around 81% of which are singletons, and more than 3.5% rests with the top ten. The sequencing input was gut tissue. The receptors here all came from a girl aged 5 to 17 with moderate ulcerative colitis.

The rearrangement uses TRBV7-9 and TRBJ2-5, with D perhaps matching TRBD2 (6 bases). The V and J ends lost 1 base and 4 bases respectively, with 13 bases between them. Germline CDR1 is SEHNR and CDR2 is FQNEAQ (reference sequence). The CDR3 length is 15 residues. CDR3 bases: TGTGCCAGCAGCTTAGGCTGGGGGGTTTCAGAGACCCAGTACTTC. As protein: CASSLGWGVSETQYF.

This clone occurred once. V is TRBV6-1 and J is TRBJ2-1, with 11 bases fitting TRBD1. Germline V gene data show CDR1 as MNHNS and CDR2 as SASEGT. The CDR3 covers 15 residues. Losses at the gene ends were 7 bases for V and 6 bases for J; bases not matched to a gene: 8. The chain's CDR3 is CASILGTGGFNEQFF. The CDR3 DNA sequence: TGTGCCAGCATCCTCGGGACAGGGGGGTTCAATGAGCAGTTCTTC.

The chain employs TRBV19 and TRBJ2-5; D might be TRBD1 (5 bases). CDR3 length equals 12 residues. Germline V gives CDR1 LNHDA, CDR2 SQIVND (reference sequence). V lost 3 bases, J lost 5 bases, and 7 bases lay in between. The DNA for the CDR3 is TGTGCCAGTAGTATGAACAGGGAGACCCAGTACTTC. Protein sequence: CASSMNRETQYF.

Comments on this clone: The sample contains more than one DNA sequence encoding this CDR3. The CDR3 sequence is CATSRDRGYEQYF. CDR3 nucleotide sequence: TGTGCCACCAGCAGGGACAGGGGCTACGAGCAGTACTTC. The chain links TRBV15 to TRBJ2-7; the match to TRBD1 covers 9 bases. Germline assignment: CDR1 LNHNV and CDR2 YYDKDF (reference sequence). This CDR3 spans 13 amino acids. V trimming: 3 bases; J trimming: 3 bases; junction bases outside the gene matches: 0. Full variable domain (remainder filled in from reference TRBV15 and TRBJ2-7): DAMVIQNPRYQVTQFGKPVTLSCSQTLNHNVMYWYQQKSSQAPKLLFHYYDKDFNNEADTPDNFQSRRPNTSFCFLDIRSPGLGDTAMYLCATSRDRGYEQYFGPGTRLTVT.

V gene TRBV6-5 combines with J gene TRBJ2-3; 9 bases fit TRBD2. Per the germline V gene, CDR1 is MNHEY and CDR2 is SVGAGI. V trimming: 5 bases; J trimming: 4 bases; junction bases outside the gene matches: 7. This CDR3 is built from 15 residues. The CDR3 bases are TGTGCCAGCAGTAAACTAGCGGGTTTGGCAGATACGCAGTATTTT. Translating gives CASSKLAGLADTQYF.

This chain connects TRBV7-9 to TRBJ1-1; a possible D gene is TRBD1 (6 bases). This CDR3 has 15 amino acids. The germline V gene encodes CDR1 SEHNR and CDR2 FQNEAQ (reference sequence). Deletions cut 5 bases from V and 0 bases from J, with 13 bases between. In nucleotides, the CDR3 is TGTGCCAGCAGCCCACAGGGAAAAATGAACACTGAAGCTTTCTTT. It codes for CASSPQGKMNTEAFF.

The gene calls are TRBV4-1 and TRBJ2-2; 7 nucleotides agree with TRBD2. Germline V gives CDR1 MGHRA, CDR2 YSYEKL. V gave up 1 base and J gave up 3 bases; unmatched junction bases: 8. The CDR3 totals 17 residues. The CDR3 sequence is CASSQVSASGYTGELFF. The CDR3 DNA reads TGCGCCAGCAGCCAAGTATCCGCTAGCGGTTACACCGGGGAGCTGTTTTTT.

CDR3 DNA sequence: TGTGCCAGCTCACCGCAGGGGGGAAGAAACACAGATACGCAGTATTTT. Its translation: CASSPQGGRNTDTQYF. The chain is built from TRBV18 and TRBJ2-3, with D perhaps matching TRBD1 (7 bases). Trimming removed 3 bases from V and 2 bases from J, with 15 bases in between. The CDR3 contains 16 residues. CDR1 KGHSH and CDR2 LQKENI come from the germline V gene.